These 32 T cell receptor beta chains share one sample of origin, sequenced in a study of blood T cell repertoires in COVID-19. Using immunoSEQ multiplex PCR, the repertoire was profiled, and TCRdb retains in-frame clones only, with some absent. This table holds 150,000 to 200,000 clones, around 80% found once. Sequenced sample: peripheral blood. All receptors derive from a woman older than 75 with COVID-19, enrolled during active disease.

V gene TRBV15 combines with J gene TRBJ2-7; the match to TRBD2 covers 10 bases. Germline-derived CDR1 and CDR2 are LNHNV and YYDKDF (reference sequence). CDR3 length: 16 residues. J lost 6 bases, V lost 0 bases, and 8 bases had no gene match. In nucleotides, the CDR3 is TGTGCCACCAGCAGAGATTCCGTAGCGGGAGGTACCGAGCAGTACTTC. This codes for CATSRDSVAGGTEQYF.

The sample holds a few counts of this clone. As DNA, the CDR3 is TGTGCCAGCAGCCCCGGGGGGGGACACACCGGGGAGCTGTTTTTT. As protein: CASSPGGGHTGELFF. The chain joins TRBV7-3 to TRBJ2-2, with 8 nucleotides matching TRBD2. J was trimmed by 3 bases and V by 5 bases; bases with no gene match: 5. Per germline, CDR1 SGHTA and CDR2 FQGTGA. This CDR3 has 15 amino acids.

The CDR3 reads CASRLAGFTDTQYF. In DNA form, the CDR3 reads TGTGCCAGCAGACTAGCGGGATTCACAGATACGCAGTATTTT. V gene TRBV27 combines with J gene TRBJ2-3; 10 bases match TRBD2. CDR1 and CDR2 from the germline V gene are MNHEY and SMNVEV (reference sequence). The V gene end was trimmed by 6 bases and the J gene end by 2 bases; junction bases not matched to a gene: 2. This CDR3 has 14 residues.

The chain links TRBV3-1 (or the pseudogene TRBV3-2) to TRBJ2-5; 8 bases align to TRBD1. V dropped 4 bases and J dropped 2; count of bases not matched to a gene: 6. The CDR3 totals 15 residues. Looked up from germline, CDR1 is LGHDT and CDR2 is YNNKEL (reference sequence). CDR3 residues: CASSLGTGEQETQYF. CDR3 sequence (DNA): TGTGCCAGCAGCCTAGGGACAGGCGAACAAGAGACCCAGTACTTC.

The chain is built from TRBV9 and TRBJ2-3; the match to TRBD2 covers 11 bases. Germline assignment: CDR1 SGDLS and CDR2 YYNGEE. The CDR3 is made up of 16 amino acids. The trim removed 0 bases at V and 1 base at J, leaving 1 base unmatched. For the CDR3, the DNA is TGTGCCAGCAGCGTAGGGACTAGCGGGCGCACAGATACGCAGTATTTT. Residues: CASSVGTSGRTDTQYF.

CDR3 sequence reads: CASSQREDGYTF. DNA for the CDR3: TGTGCCAGCTCACAGAGGGAGGACGGCTACACCTTC. The chain employs TRBV18 and TRBJ1-2, with D uncertain. V lost 4 bases to trimming and J lost 8 bases, with 11 bases between them. The CDR3 contains 12 residues. Germline assignment: CDR1 KGHSH and CDR2 LQKENI.

J is TRBJ1-5 and V is TRBV5-6, with D tentatively TRBD1 (5 bases). V was shortened by 3 bases and J by 2 bases, with 18 bases between the two germline ends. Germline V lookup: CDR1 SGHDT, CDR2 YYEEEE. The CDR3 runs 17 residues. The DNA for the CDR3 is TGTGCCAGCAGCTGTTTGACAGAAAAATGTGGCAATCAGCCCCAGCATTTT. Its protein product is CASSCLTEKCGNQPQHF.

The chain recombines TRBV6-5 with TRBJ2-1; D possibly corresponds to TRBD1 (5 bases). The CDR3 covers 13 residues. CDR1 is MNHEY and CDR2 is SVGAGI in the germline V gene. Trimming shortened V by 6 bases and J by 9 bases, and 15 bases separated the two germline ends. The CDR3 DNA sequence: TGTGCCAGCAGGACAGTGGGTAGGGGTGAGCAGTTCTTC. Translated: CASRTVGRGEQFF.

In nucleotides, the CDR3 is TGCGCCAGCAGCCAAGCCGTGGGGCTTGGCAATCAGCCCCAGCATTTT. Its translation is CASSQAVGLGNQPQHF. The chain carries TRBV4-1 and TRBJ1-5; the D gene is possibly TRBD1 (5 bases). Trimming removed 1 base at V and 2 bases at J, with 12 bases between. CDR1 and CDR2 from the germline V gene are MGHRA and YSYEKL. The CDR3 spans 16 residues.

This sequence joins TRBV19 and TRBJ2-1, with D maybe TRBD2 (6 bases). CDR3 length: 14 amino acids. Germline V gene lookup returns CDR1 LNHDA and CDR2 SQIVND (reference sequence). V lost 1 base, J lost 4 bases, and 8 bases lay in between. CDR3 in amino acids: CASSIVRGYNEQFF. The CDR3 DNA reads TGTGCCAGTAGTATAGTCCGGGGGTACAATGAGCAGTTCTTC.

The rearrangement joins TRBV20-1 to TRBJ1-1; D perhaps matches TRBD1 (6 bases). Germline CDR1 reads DFQATT; CDR2 reads SNEGSKA (reference sequence). This CDR3 spans 11 amino acids. V shed 7 bases and J shed 4 bases, with 10 bases lying between them. CDR3 bases: TGCAGTGTTTACAGGGTCACTGAAGCTTTCTTT. Its translation is CSVYRVTEAFF.

The V call is TRBV28, the J call TRBJ1-5; maybe TRBD1 (5 bases). Looked up from germline, CDR1 is MDHEN and CDR2 is SYDVKM. The V and J ends lost 8 bases and 0 bases respectively, with 8 bases between them. This CDR3 contains 13 residues. The CDR3 region is CASGAYSNQPQHF. As DNA, the CDR3 is TGTGCCAGCGGGGCGTATAGCAATCAGCCCCAGCATTTT.

This chain joins TRBV4-1 and TRBJ1-1; D is possibly TRBD1 (5 bases). Germline CDR1 is MGHRA and CDR2 is YSYEKL. CDR3 length: 13 amino acids. V lost 3 bases, J lost 1 base, and 6 bases lay in between. The CDR3 region is CASSQTENTEAFF. As DNA, the CDR3 is TGCGCCAGCAGCCAGACAGAGAACACTGAAGCTTTCTTT.

V usage is TRBV7-2 and J usage is TRBJ1-5; tentative D call: TRBD1 (5 bases). The CDR3 is 16 residues long. Deletions cut 3 bases from V and 4 bases from J, with 16 bases between. CDR1 and CDR2 from the germline V gene are SGHTA and FQGNSA. CDR3 sequence (DNA): TGTGCCAGCAGCTTCTTTAACCCGGGACTTAATCAGCCCCAGCATTTT. The encoded protein is CASSFFNPGLNQPQHF.

The chain combines TRBV19 with TRBJ2-7, with D unclear. Germline V CDR1 and CDR2: LNHDA, SQIVND (reference sequence). V lost 2 bases and J 5 bases, leaving 10 bases between the germline ends. The CDR3 runs 13 residues. Here the CDR3 reads CASSILRSHEQYF. The CDR3 DNA follows: TGTGCCAGTAGTATATTGAGGTCCCACGAGCAGTACTTC.

The chain uses TRBV5-6 and TRBJ2-3, with D tentatively TRBD2 (7 bases). The CDR3 loop spans 15 amino acids. The germline V and J ends were trimmed by 5 bases and 4 bases, with 17 bases remaining between them. Germline assignment: CDR1 SGHDT and CDR2 YYEEEE. The CDR3 DNA follows: TGTGCCAGCAGATGGTGGGGGGGCGCGCCAGATACGCAGTATTTT. This sequence encodes CASRWWGGAPDTQYF.

This clone has only a few counts. This chain links TRBV25-1 with TRBJ1-2; 10 bases match TRBD1. The CDR3 contains 14 residues. Germline V gives CDR1 MGHDK, CDR2 SYGVNS. The ends lost 4 bases at V and 11 bases at J; junction bases unmatched: 10. CDR3 DNA sequence: TGTGCCAGCAGTGCCCCCCTGGACAGGGGGATATACACCTTC. Its translation is CASSAPLDRGIYTF.

Worth noting for this clone: Other DNA sequences from this sample encode an identical CDR3 as well. V is TRBV3-1 (or the pseudogene TRBV3-2) and J is TRBJ2-7; tentative D call: TRBD1 (5 bases). The germline V gene encodes CDR1 LGHDT and CDR2 YNNKEL (reference sequence). This CDR3 has 14 residues. V shed 0 bases and J shed 3 bases, with 9 bases lying between them. In DNA form, the CDR3 reads TGTGCCAGCAGCCAAGATCTAAGGGGCTACGAGCAGTACTTC. Protein sequence: CASSQDLRGYEQYF.

The V gene is TRBV11-3, the J gene TRBJ2-2, with no clear D. Between the trimmed V and J ends, which lost 0 bases and 1 base, there was a span of 6 bases. The CDR3 length is 15 residues. The germline CDR1 and CDR2 sequences are SGHNT and YENEEA. The CDR3 protein is CASSLDPGNTGELFF. CDR3 bases: TGTGCCAGCAGCTTAGACCCCGGGAACACCGGGGAGCTGTTTTTT.

The V call is TRBV4-3, the J call TRBJ2-7, with TRBD2 as a possible D gene (5 bases). V lost 1 base, J lost 6 bases, and 10 bases lay in between. The CDR3 totals 13 residues. Looked up from germline, CDR1 is LGHNA and CDR2 is YSLEER. CDR3 region: CASSQGLGSEQYF. The CDR3 DNA reads as TGCGCCAGCAGCCAAGGTTTGGGGAGCGAGCAGTACTTC.

The CDR3 here is CASSLGQGGKQYF. CDR3 nucleotides: TGTGCCAGCAGCTTAGGGCAGGGAGGCAAGCAGTACTTC. The chain employs TRBV7-2 and TRBJ2-7, with TRBD2 as a possible D gene (6 bases). The ends were cut back, 1 base at V and 8 bases at J, with 12 bases in the middle. The CDR3 is 13 amino acids. Germline CDR1 is SGHTA and CDR2 is FQGNSA.

This clone has a single count. The gene calls are TRBV19 and TRBJ2-5, with 9 bases aligning to TRBD2. V was pared by 3 bases and J by 0 bases, with 8 bases of the junction left unmatched. The CDR3 has 17 residues. Germline loops: CDR1 LNHDA, CDR2 SQIVND (reference sequence). The CDR3 here is CASSIWRASGNQETQYF. CDR3 in DNA: TGTGCCAGTAGTATCTGGAGGGCTAGCGGGAACCAAGAGACCCAGTACTTC.

CDR3: CSVDTMGSGTGELFF. The CDR3 DNA sequence: TGCAGCGTTGATACAATGGGTTCGGGCACCGGGGAGCTGTTTTTT. The chain is built from TRBV29-1 and TRBJ2-2; no clear D gene. CDR1 and CDR2 from the germline V gene are SQVTM and ANQGSEA. Trimming left V 3 bases short and J 4 bases short, with 15 bases between. The CDR3 loop spans 15 amino acids.

The chain joins TRBV6-5 to TRBJ2-3; no firm D call. Germline V gives CDR1 MNHEY, CDR2 SVGAGI. The CDR3 length is 13 residues. Between the trimmed V and J ends, which lost 2 bases and 0 bases, there was a span of 3 bases. The CDR3 sequence: CASSYLSTDTQYF. The CDR3 coding sequence is TGTGCCAGCAGTTACCTAAGCACAGATACGCAGTATTTT.

The chain has TRBV3-1 (or the pseudogene TRBV3-2) and TRBJ2-5, with TRBD1 as a possible D gene (7 bases). Between the trimmed V and J ends, which lost 0 bases and 2 bases, there was a span of 13 bases. Germline V gives CDR1 LGHDT, CDR2 YNNKEL (reference sequence). This CDR3 comprises 16 residues. The chain's CDR3 is CASSQDSPGGQETQYF. The CDR3, as DNA: TGTGCCAGCAGCCAAGATTCCCCAGGGGGGCAAGAGACCCAGTACTTC.

This chain joins TRBV28 and TRBJ2-7; 14 positions agree with TRBD2. This CDR3 region has 19 residues. J was trimmed by 2 bases and V by 5 bases; bases with no gene match: 14. Looked up from germline, CDR1 is MDHEN and CDR2 is SYDVKM. In DNA, the CDR3 is TGTGCCAGCAGTACACCACGCGGGACTAGCGGGAGTACCGCCTACGAGCAGTACTTC. It yields the protein CASSTPRGTSGSTAYEQYF. Variable domain in full (rest from reference TRBV28 and TRBJ2-7): DVKVTQSSRYLVKRTGEKVFLECVQDMDHENMFWYRQDPGLGLRLIYFSYDVKMKEKGDIPEGYSVSREKKERFSLILESASTNQTSMYLCASSTPRGTSGSTAYEQYFGPGTRLTVT.

The chain carries TRBV19 and TRBJ2-3; 8 bases agree with TRBD1. Germline-derived CDR1 and CDR2 are LNHDA and SQIVND (reference sequence). The trim removed 5 bases at V and 2 bases at J, leaving 6 bases unmatched. The CDR3 spans 15 residues. The CDR3: CASSAGQGFTDTQYF. DNA for the CDR3: TGTGCCAGTAGTGCCGGACAGGGTTTCACAGATACGCAGTATTTT.

V is TRBV5-4 and J is TRBJ2-7; 8 positions agree with TRBD1. Germline V gene lookup returns CDR1 SGHNT and CDR2 YYREEE (reference sequence). The CDR3 runs 14 residues. V shed 4 bases, J shed 1 base, and the junction held 4 bases outside the gene matches. CDR3 in DNA: TGTGCCAGCAGCCTAAGGACAGGGTCCTACGAGCAGTACTTC. This codes for CASSLRTGSYEQYF. Full variable domain (missing parts from reference TRBV5-4 and TRBJ2-7): ETGVTQSPTHLIKTRGQQVTLRCSSQSGHNTVSWYQQALGQGPQFIFQYYREEENGRGNFPPRFSGLQFPNYSSELNVNALELDDSALYLCASSLRTGSYEQYFGPGTRLTVT.

The chain has TRBV18 and TRBJ1-2; 8 positions match TRBD1. The CDR3 loop spans 15 amino acids. CDR1 is KGHSH and CDR2 is LQKENI in the germline V gene. Unmatched junction bases numbered 5, after V lost 0 bases and J lost 5 bases. As DNA, the CDR3 is TGTGCCAGCTCACCACCCGGACAGGGAAAATATGGCTACACCTTC. It yields the protein CASSPPGQGKYGYTF.

This clone has only one observation. The chain is built from TRBV2 and TRBJ1-2, with 8 bases aligning to TRBD1. The CDR3 contains 14 residues. The trim removed 5 bases at V and 6 bases at J, leaving 8 bases unmatched. Germline-derived CDR1 and CDR2 are SNHLY and FYNNEI. For the CDR3, the DNA is TGTGCCAGCAGTTACGGGACAGGAAGGGATGGCTACACCTTC. Translating it yields CASSYGTGRDGYTF.

This clone turned up a few times. The chain links TRBV19 to TRBJ1-5; TRBD1 agrees at 7 bases. The germline V gene has CDR1 LNHDA and CDR2 SQIVND (reference sequence). The CDR3 consists of 14 residues. J lost 3 bases, V lost 5 bases, and 4 bases had no gene match. CDR3 coding DNA: TGTGCCAGTAGTGCCACAGGGGCCAATCAGCCCCAGCATTTT. Translated, it gives CASSATGANQPQHF.

The chain links TRBV3-1 (or the pseudogene TRBV3-2) to TRBJ1-5, with D uncertain. Per germline, CDR1 LGHDT and CDR2 YNNKEL (reference sequence). The CDR3 spans 13 residues. V was cut by 6 bases and J by 3 bases, with 9 bases left in between. The CDR3 DNA reads TGTGCCAGCAGTAGAGGGATCAATCAGCCCCAGCATTTT. Its translation is CASSRGINQPQHF.